The present T cell receptor (beta chain) was sequenced within a study of T cell repertoires in cytomegalovirus infection. As for the study in general: An indication of both CMV infection and matching HLA type came from public TCR beta signatures. Study-wide findings and caveats: Identification of carriers of CMV plus the relevant HLA was performed using cumulative public TCR beta family frequency. HLA-C-restricted CMV-specific TCR beta clonotypes prevailed in the ex vivo response.

In germline, CDR1 is SGHVT, CDR2 SQSDAQ. This CDR3 is built from 16 residues. V shed 5 bases and J shed 5 bases, with 21 bases lying between them. TCRdb independently ran MiXCR on the reads; one entry per CDR3 protein. There are more than 150,000 distinct CDR3 sequences in the sample; around 20% occur only once, and around 3.2% lies in the top ten. In the case of this clonotype: Its antigen is currently unknown.

V and J are TRBV7-4 and TRBJ1-2; D is unresolved. The origin of this receptor is a human donor in good health (CMV status not recorded). Some clones in this sample may be carry-over from other donors' samples. Sequenced: PBMCs. CDR3 sequence: CASSIIPGPLQYGYTF. CDR3 nucleotide sequence: TGTGCCAGCAGCATAATACCGGGCCCTCTTCAGTATGGCTACACCTTC.